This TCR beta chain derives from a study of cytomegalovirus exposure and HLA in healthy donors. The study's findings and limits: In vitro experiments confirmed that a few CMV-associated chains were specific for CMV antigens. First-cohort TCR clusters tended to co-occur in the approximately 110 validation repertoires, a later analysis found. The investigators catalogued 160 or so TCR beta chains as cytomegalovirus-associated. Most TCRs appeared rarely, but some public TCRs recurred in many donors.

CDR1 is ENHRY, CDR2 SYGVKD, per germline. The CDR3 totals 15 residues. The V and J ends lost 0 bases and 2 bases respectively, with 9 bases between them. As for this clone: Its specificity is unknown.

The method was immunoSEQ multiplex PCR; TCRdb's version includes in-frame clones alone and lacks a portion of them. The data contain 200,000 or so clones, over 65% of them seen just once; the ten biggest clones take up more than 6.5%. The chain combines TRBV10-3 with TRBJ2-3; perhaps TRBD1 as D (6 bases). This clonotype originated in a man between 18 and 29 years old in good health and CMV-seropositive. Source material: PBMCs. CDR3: CAISESGQFTDTQYF. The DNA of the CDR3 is TGTGCCATCAGTGAGTCGGGACAATTCACAGATACGCAGTATTTT.